These 29 T cell receptor beta chains originate from one sample sequenced in a study of cytomegalovirus exposure and HLA in healthy donors. This PCR relied on a set of 60 Vbeta primers and 13 Jbeta primers. Sequencing used immunoSEQ multiplex PCR; TCRdb keeps in-frame clones, though not all of them. The data hold about 150,000 clones, with 70% observed a single time. Material for sequencing was PBMCs. Receptors were obtained from a woman aged 60 to 75 in good health and CMV-seropositive.

The sample holds one count of this clone. The chain recombines TRBV28 with TRBJ2-1; 8 bases line up with TRBD1. Germline values: CDR1 MDHEN, CDR2 SYDVKM. The CDR3 extends over 15 amino acids. With 5 bases clipped from V and 7 bases from J, the junction kept 10 bases outside the gene matches. CDR3 loop: CASSPAQGAFNEQFF. CDR3 sequence (DNA): TGTGCCAGCAGTCCTGCCCAGGGGGCGTTTAATGAGCAGTTCTTC.

The V gene is TRBV7-2, the J gene TRBJ2-7; tentative D call: TRBD1 (7 bases). Between the trimmed V and J ends, which lost 6 bases and 4 bases, there was a span of 16 bases. The CDR3 has 14 amino acids. Germline V gene lookup returns CDR1 SGHTA and CDR2 FQGNSA. The CDR3 DNA follows: TGTGCCAGCAGTTCACTACCAGGGGGGTACGAGCAGTACTTC. Translation: CASSSLPGGYEQYF.

Turning to this clone: One end of the junction varies from germline; a read error may be responsible. The J gene is TRBJ1-2, the V gene TRBV27, with a possible D match to TRBD1 (6 bases). The germline CDR1 and CDR2 sequences are MNHEY and SMNVEV (reference sequence). The CDR3 length is 13 residues. The CDR3 DNA reads as TGTGCCAGCAGATTATCAGGGGAATATGGCTACACCTTC. Protein sequence: CASRLSGEYGYTF.

The chain couples TRBV5-1 to TRBJ2-5, with no clear D. The germline V gene encodes CDR1 SGHRS and CDR2 YFSETQ. This CDR3 contains 13 residues. The ends were cut back, 4 bases at V and 4 bases at J, with 11 bases in the middle. The CDR3 DNA sequence: TGCGCCAGCAGCGCAGGTACATTAGAGACCCAGTACTTC. Protein sequence: CASSAGTLETQYF.

The chain employs TRBV5-8 and TRBJ2-3; possibly TRBD2 for D (6 bases). CDR1 is SGHTS and CDR2 is YDEGEE in the germline V gene. Trimming took off 4 bases at V and 2 bases at J, with 14 bases between the two ends. This CDR3 region has 15 residues. For the CDR3, the DNA is TGTGCCAGCAGCATCCCGGGACTCCCCACAGATACGCAGTATTTT. This translates into CASSIPGLPTDTQYF. The whole variable domain, remainder taken from reference TRBV5-8 and TRBJ2-3, is EAGVTQSPTHLIKTRGQQATLRCSPISGHTSVYWYQQALGLGLQFLLWYDEGEERNRGNFPPRFSGRQFPNYSSELNVNALELEDSALYLCASSIPGLPTDTQYFGPGTRLTVL.

There are a few counts of this clone. The CDR3 nucleotides read TGTGCCTTCACTTATACGCATAACTATGGCTACACCTTC. It yields the protein CAFTYTHNYGYTF. The chain combines TRBV30 with TRBJ1-2; no reliable D call. V was cut by 7 bases and J by 1 base, with 13 bases left in between. The CDR3 sequence is 13 residues long. The germline V gene encodes CDR1 GTSNPN and CDR2 SVGIG (reference sequence).

V usage is TRBV27 and J usage is TRBJ1-1; 12 bases agree with TRBD1. V was clipped by 5 bases and J by 3 bases; unmatched bases: 7. Per the germline V gene, CDR1 is MNHEY and CDR2 is SMNVEV (reference sequence). There are 16 residues in the CDR3. CDR3 sequence reads: CASSLLGTGGDTEAFF. The DNA for the CDR3 is TGTGCCAGCAGTCTCCTAGGGACAGGGGGCGACACTGAAGCTTTCTTT.

This rearrangement joins TRBV6-1 to TRBJ1-1; D is possibly TRBD1 (6 bases). The CDR3 spans 15 residues. Looked up from germline, CDR1 is MNHNS and CDR2 is SASEGT. The V end was cut by 6 bases, the J end by 2 bases, with 16 bases between. The CDR3 reads CASRDRGHLNTEAFF. CDR3 DNA: TGTGCCAGCAGGGATCGGGGACACCTTAACACTGAAGCTTTCTTT.

This chain connects TRBV7-9 to TRBJ2-7, with D maybe TRBD1 (6 bases). The CDR3 is 15 amino acids. Trimming removed 5 bases from V and 2 bases from J, with 16 bases in between. Germline CDR1 is SEHNR and CDR2 is FQNEAQ (reference sequence). The CDR3 region is CASSLQGIGAYEQYF. The CDR3, as DNA: TGTGCCAGCAGCCTACAGGGTATTGGAGCCTACGAGCAGTACTTC.

The chain joins TRBV9 to TRBJ1-3; TRBD1 matches at 10 bases. Per the germline V gene, CDR1 is SGDLS and CDR2 is YYNGEE. The CDR3 spans 17 residues. V gave up 0 bases and J gave up 4 bases; unmatched junction bases: 7. CDR3 DNA sequence: TGTGCCAGCAGCGTAGCGCCGGGACAGGGGTCCGGAAACACCATATATTTT. The encoded protein is CASSVAPGQGSGNTIYF.

Only one count was recorded for this clone. This chain connects TRBV27 to TRBJ1-1; perhaps TRBD1 as D (6 bases). This CDR3 region has 14 residues. The germline gives CDR1 MNHEY, CDR2 SMNVEV (reference sequence). Trimming left V 1 base short and J 8 bases short, with 14 bases between. The CDR3 sequence: CASSLWTEPIEAFF. Here the CDR3 DNA reads TGTGCCAGCAGTTTATGGACAGAACCGATCGAAGCTTTCTTT.

This clone was detected a few times. This chain connects TRBV10-2 to TRBJ1-1, with 8 bases that match TRBD1. The CDR3 contains 16 residues. Per germline, CDR1 WSHSY and CDR2 SAAADI. With 2 bases clipped from V and 0 bases from J, the junction kept 5 bases outside the gene matches. The CDR3 reads CASSEIWTGMNTEAFF. The CDR3 bases are TGCGCCAGCAGTGAGATCTGGACAGGGATGAACACTGAAGCTTTCTTT.

The chain is built from TRBV28 and TRBJ1-2; weak D call: TRBD1 (6 bases). The germline V gene has CDR1 MDHEN and CDR2 SYDVKM. CDR3 length: 13 residues. Trimming stripped 3 bases from V and 6 bases from J, with 11 bases between. The CDR3 DNA reads as TGTGCCAGCAGTTTGCCGGCAGGGGATGGCTACACCTTC. This encodes CASSLPAGDGYTF.

The table lists this clone with a count of one. The chain couples TRBV28 to TRBJ1-1, with 9 positions matching TRBD1. Losses at the gene ends were 7 bases for V and 6 bases for J; bases not matched to a gene: 12. This CDR3 spans 15 amino acids. CDR1 MDHEN and CDR2 SYDVKM come from the germline V gene. CDR3 region: CASIRWGQGFSEAFF. CDR3 coding DNA: TGTGCCAGCATTCGGTGGGGACAGGGCTTTTCTGAAGCTTTCTTT.

The chain carries TRBV28 and TRBJ1-2; D ambiguous. The V end lost 8 bases, the J end lost 6 bases, and 13 bases lay between the germline ends. Germline V CDR1 and CDR2: MDHEN, SYDVKM. CDR3 length equals 12 residues. The CDR3 DNA reads as TGTGCCAGCGGAGTCCGGGGTAATGGCTACACCTTC. This codes for CASGVRGNGYTF.

The chain carries TRBV10-3 and TRBJ1-1; a weak D match, TRBD1 (6 bases). Between the trimmed V and J ends, which lost 9 bases and 4 bases, there was a span of 12 bases. CDR3 size: 12 residues. The V gene's germline CDR1 is ENHRY and CDR2 SYGVKD. For the CDR3, the DNA is TGTGCCATTAACAGGGATGGCACTGAAGCTTTCTTT. Translation: CAINRDGTEAFF.

This chain's CDR3 is CASSPVWTGAANEKLFF. DNA of the CDR3: TGTGCCAGCTCACCTGTGTGGACAGGGGCGGCTAATGAAAAACTGTTTTTT. V gene TRBV18 combines with J gene TRBJ1-4, with 9 bases that match TRBD1. Germline V lookup: CDR1 KGHSH, CDR2 LQKENI. The ends lost 3 bases at V and 3 bases at J; junction bases unmatched: 8. The CDR3 spans 17 residues.

CDR3 region: CASSLEDSRNTGELFF. CDR3 nucleotides: TGCGCCAGCAGCTTGGAGGACAGCAGGAACACCGGGGAGCTGTTTTTT. V and J are TRBV5-1 and TRBJ2-2; D may be TRBD1 (6 bases). CDR3 length: 16 residues. Trimming stripped 0 bases from V and 1 base from J, with 10 bases between. Per the germline V gene, CDR1 is SGHRS and CDR2 is YFSETQ.

This clone showed up just a few times. CDR3 coding DNA: TGTGCCTGGACCCCGGGAAGGAGAACTTCACCCCTCCACTTT. Amino acid sequence: CAWTPGRRTSPLHF. This rearrangement joins TRBV30 to TRBJ1-6; D remains ambiguous. The CDR3 totals 14 residues. The ends were cut back, 4 bases at V and 9 bases at J, with 16 bases in the middle. From germline, CDR1 is GTSNPN and CDR2 SVGIG (reference sequence). Drawing the rest from reference TRBV30 and TRBJ1-6, the complete variable domain is SQTIHQWPATLVQPVGSPLSLECTVEGTSNPNLYWYRQAAGRGLQLLFYSVGIGQISSEVPQNLSASRPQDRQFILSSKKLLLSDSGFYLCAWTPGRRTSPLHFGNGTRLTVT.

This clone has just one count. This chain connects TRBV5-4 to TRBJ2-5, with D maybe TRBD2 (6 bases). The CDR3 is 17 amino acids. Germline lookup yields CDR1 SGHNT and CDR2 YYREEE (reference sequence). Deletions cut 0 bases from V and 4 bases from J, with 19 bases between. This CDR3 reads CASSLARLAGRGETQYF. DNA for the CDR3: TGTGCCAGCAGCTTGGCGAGGTTGGCGGGACGAGGAGAGACCCAGTACTTC. Full variable domain (rest looked up from reference TRBV5-4 and TRBJ2-5): ETGVTQSPTHLIKTRGQQVTLRCSSQSGHNTVSWYQQALGQGPQFIFQYYREEENGRGNFPPRFSGLQFPNYSSELNVNALELDDSALYLCASSLARLAGRGETQYFGPGTRLLVL.

This chain connects TRBV18 to TRBJ1-1; tentatively, D is TRBD1 (6 bases). CDR1 is KGHSH, CDR2 LQKENI, per germline. Trimming stripped 2 bases from V and 1 base from J, with 14 bases between. The CDR3 spans 16 residues. The CDR3 coding sequence is TGTGCCAGCTCACCAACGCAGGGGAAGGGGAACACTGAAGCTTTCTTT. Translated: CASSPTQGKGNTEAFF.

The chain recombines TRBV28 with TRBJ1-5, with D possibly matching TRBD1 (6 bases). The germline V gene encodes CDR1 MDHEN and CDR2 SYDVKM. The CDR3 has 15 amino acids. The V and J ends lost 0 bases and 6 bases respectively, with 12 bases between them. CDR3 sequence reads: CASSLWSGAGQPQHF. DNA for the CDR3: TGTGCCAGCAGTTTATGGTCAGGGGCGGGTCAGCCCCAGCATTTT.

The chain uses TRBV6-4 and TRBJ2-2; D unresolved. CDR1 MRHNA and CDR2 SNTAGT come from the germline V gene. There are 15 residues in the CDR3. With 6 bases removed from V and 4 bases from J, the gap between germline ends came to 15 bases. Here the CDR3 DNA reads TGTGCCAGCAGCGAAGGTAGCCTTGCCACCGGGGAGCTGTTTTTT. Protein: CASSEGSLATGELFF.

The rearrangement uses TRBV5-4 and TRBJ1-2, with no clear D. The germline V gene encodes CDR1 SGHNT and CDR2 YYREEE (reference sequence). Trimming took 1 base from V and 1 from J, leaving 17 bases between them. CDR3 length: 17 amino acids. The CDR3 region has the DNA TGTGCCAGCAGCTTGTTAGATCCGAGGGTTCGTAACTATGGCTACACCTTC. Encoded protein: CASSLLDPRVRNYGYTF.

The rearrangement joins TRBV5-6 to TRBJ1-3; no definite D call. CDR1 is SGHDT and CDR2 is YYEEEE in the germline V gene. V was shortened by 0 bases and J by 4 bases, with 8 bases between the two germline ends. The CDR3 totals 14 residues. The CDR3 loop is CASSLGARGNTIYF. CDR3 in DNA: TGTGCCAGCAGCTTGGGGGCTCGGGGAAACACCATATATTTT. Drawing the rest from reference TRBV5-6 and TRBJ1-3, the complete variable domain is DAGVTQSPTHLIKTRGQQVTLRCSPKSGHDTVSWYQQALGQGPQFIFQYYEEEERQRGNFPDRFSGHQFPNYSSELNVNALLLGDSALYLCASSLGARGNTIYFGEGSWLTVV.

The rearrangement uses TRBV13 and TRBJ1-1, with D perhaps TRBD1 (5 bases). Per germline, CDR1 PRHDT and CDR2 FYEKMQ (reference sequence). CDR3 size: 15 residues. Trimming cost V 0 bases and J 4 bases, with 12 bases left between them. CDR3 region: CASSLGRGRTTEAFF. The CDR3 DNA is TGTGCCAGCAGCTTAGGCCGGGGGAGGACCACTGAAGCTTTCTTT.

This sequence joins TRBV4-1 and TRBJ1-2; tentative D call: TRBD1 (5 bases). Germline CDR1 is MGHRA and CDR2 is YSYEKL. V shed 2 bases and J shed 0 bases, with 7 bases lying between them. The CDR3 is 14 residues long. The CDR3: CASSQSRANYGYTF. CDR3 bases: TGCGCCAGCAGCCAAAGCAGGGCTAACTATGGCTACACCTTC.

The chain has TRBV5-1 and TRBJ2-1; 7 nucleotides match TRBD1. The CDR3 runs 13 residues. Looked up from germline, CDR1 is SGHRS and CDR2 is YFSETQ. After removal of 0 bases from V and 6 bases from J, the junction contained 0 bases not matched to a gene. Here the CDR3 DNA reads TGCGCCAGCAGCTTGGGACAGGGCAATGAGCAGTTCTTC. Protein sequence: CASSLGQGNEQFF.

J is TRBJ1-1 and V is TRBV28, with unresolved D. The CDR3 consists of 15 residues. CDR1 MDHEN and CDR2 SYDVKM come from the germline V gene. V lost 8 bases to trimming and J lost 1 base, with 17 bases between them. The CDR3 bases are TGTGCCAGCCCTAGAGAGGGTATAACGAACACTGAAGCTTTCTTT. Encoded protein: CASPREGITNTEAFF.